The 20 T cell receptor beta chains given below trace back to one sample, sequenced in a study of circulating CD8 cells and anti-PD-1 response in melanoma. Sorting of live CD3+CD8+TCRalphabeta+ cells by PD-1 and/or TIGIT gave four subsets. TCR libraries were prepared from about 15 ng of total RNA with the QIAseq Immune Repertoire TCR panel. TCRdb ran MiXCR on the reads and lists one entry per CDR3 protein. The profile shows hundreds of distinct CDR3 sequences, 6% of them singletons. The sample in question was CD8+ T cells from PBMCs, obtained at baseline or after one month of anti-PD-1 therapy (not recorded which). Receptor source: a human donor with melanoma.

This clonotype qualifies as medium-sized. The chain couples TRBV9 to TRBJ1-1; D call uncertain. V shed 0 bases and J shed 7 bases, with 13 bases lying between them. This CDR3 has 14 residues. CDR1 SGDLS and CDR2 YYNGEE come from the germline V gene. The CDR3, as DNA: TGTGCCAGCAGCGTAGCAGGCGGTCGGGATGAAGCTTTCTTT. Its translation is CASSVAGGRDEAFF.

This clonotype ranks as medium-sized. The CDR3 DNA reads TGTGCCAGCAGTTACTCAAAGACAGGGGGCGGCACAGATACGCAGTATTTT. Translation gives CASSYSKTGGGTDTQYF. The chain has TRBV6-6 and TRBJ2-3, with TRBD1 matching over 10 bases. The CDR3 is 17 amino acids. Germline-derived CDR1 and CDR2 are MNHNY and SVGAGI (reference sequence). V shed 0 bases and J 1 base; nucleotides not matched to a gene: 4.

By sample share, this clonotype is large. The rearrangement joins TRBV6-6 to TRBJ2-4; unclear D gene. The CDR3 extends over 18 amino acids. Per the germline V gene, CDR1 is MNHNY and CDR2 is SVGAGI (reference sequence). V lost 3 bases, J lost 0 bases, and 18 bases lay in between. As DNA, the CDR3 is TGTGCCAGCAGTTATACCCATTCCCCCGGAATAGCCAAAAACATTCAGTACTTC. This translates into CASSYTHSPGIAKNIQYF.

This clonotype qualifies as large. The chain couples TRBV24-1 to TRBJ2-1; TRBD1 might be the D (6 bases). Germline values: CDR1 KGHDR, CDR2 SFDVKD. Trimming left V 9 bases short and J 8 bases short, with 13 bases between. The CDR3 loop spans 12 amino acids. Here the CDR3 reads CATGGRDDEQFF. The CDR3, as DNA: TGTGCCACCGGGGGCCGGGACGATGAGCAGTTCTTC.

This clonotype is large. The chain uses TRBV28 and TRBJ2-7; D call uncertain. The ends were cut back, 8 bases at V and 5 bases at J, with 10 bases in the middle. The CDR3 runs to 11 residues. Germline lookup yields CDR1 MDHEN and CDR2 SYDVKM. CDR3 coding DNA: TGTGCCAGCCTTGGGCCGGACGAGCAGTACTTC. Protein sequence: CASLGPDEQYF.

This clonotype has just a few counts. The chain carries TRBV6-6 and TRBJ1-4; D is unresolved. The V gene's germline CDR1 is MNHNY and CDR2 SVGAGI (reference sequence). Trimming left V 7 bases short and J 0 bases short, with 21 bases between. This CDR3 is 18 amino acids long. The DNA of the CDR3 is TGTGCCAGCACAGCGCAGAGGGAGGTGATGGCAACTAATGAAAAACTGTTTTTT. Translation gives CASTAQREVMATNEKLFF.

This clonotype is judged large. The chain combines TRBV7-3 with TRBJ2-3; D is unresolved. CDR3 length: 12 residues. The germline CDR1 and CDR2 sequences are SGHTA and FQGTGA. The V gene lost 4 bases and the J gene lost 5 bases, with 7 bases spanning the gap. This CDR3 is CASSSVGDTQYF. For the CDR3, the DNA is TGTGCCAGCAGCTCCGTAGGAGATACGCAGTATTTT.

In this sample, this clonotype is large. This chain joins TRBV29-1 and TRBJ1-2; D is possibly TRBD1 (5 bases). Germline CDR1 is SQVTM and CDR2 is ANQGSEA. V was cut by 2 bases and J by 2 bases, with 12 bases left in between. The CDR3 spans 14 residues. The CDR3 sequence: CSVEKAGYNYGYTF. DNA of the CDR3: TGCAGCGTTGAAAAGGCAGGGTACAACTATGGCTACACCTTC.

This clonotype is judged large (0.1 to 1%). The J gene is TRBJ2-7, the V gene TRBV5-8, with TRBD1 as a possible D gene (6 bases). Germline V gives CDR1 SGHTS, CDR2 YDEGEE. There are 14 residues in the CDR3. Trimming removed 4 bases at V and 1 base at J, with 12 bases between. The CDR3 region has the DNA TGTGCCAGCAGCCCGACAGGATTTTCCTACGAGCAGTACTTC. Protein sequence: CASSPTGFSYEQYF.

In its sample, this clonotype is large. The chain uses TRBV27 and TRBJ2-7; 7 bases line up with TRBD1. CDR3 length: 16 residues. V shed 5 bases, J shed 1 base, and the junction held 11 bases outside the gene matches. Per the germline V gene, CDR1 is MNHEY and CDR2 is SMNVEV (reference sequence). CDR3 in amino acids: CASSPLSRDSSYEQYF. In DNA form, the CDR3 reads TGTGCCAGCAGTCCACTTTCCCGGGACAGTTCCTACGAGCAGTACTTC.

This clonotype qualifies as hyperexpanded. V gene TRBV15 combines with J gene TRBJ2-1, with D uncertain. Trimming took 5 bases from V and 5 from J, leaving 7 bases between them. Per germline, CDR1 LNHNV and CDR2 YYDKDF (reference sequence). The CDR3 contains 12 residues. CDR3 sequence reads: CATSLSDNEQFF. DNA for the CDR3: TGTGCCACCAGCCTGAGCGACAATGAGCAGTTCTTC.

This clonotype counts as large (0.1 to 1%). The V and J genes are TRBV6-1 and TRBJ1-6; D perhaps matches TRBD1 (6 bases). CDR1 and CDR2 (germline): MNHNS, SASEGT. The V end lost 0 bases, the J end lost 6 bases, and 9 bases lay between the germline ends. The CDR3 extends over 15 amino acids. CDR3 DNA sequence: TGTGCCAGCAGTGAAGCGTACAGGGCTAATTCACCCCTCCACTTT. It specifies CASSEAYRANSPLHF.

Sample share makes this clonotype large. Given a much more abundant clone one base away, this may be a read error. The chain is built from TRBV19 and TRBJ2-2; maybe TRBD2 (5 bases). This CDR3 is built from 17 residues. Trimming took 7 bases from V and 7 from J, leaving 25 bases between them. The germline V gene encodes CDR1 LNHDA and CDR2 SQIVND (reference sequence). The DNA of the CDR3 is TGTGCCAGTACTCGGATAGACATATACGCGGAGGTCGGGGAGCTGTTTTTT. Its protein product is CASTRIDIYAEVGELFF.

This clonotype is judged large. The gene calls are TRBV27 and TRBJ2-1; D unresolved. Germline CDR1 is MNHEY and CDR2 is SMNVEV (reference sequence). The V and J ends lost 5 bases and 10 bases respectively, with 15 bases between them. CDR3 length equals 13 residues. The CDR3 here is CASSRAVSSEQFF. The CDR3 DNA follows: TGTGCCAGCAGTCGAGCCGTTAGTAGCGAGCAGTTCTTC.

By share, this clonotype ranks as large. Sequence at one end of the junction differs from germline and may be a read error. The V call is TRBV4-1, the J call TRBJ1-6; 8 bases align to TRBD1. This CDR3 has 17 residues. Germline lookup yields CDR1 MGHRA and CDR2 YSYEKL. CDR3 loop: CASSQAGTGENNSPLHF. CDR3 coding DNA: TGCGCCAGCAGTCAAGCCGGGACAGGAGAAAATAATTCACCCCTCCACTTT.

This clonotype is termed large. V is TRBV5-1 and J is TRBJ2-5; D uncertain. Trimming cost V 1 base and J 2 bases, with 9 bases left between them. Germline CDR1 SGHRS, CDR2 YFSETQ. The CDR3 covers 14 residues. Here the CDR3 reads CASSLSQLQETQYF. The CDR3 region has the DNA TGCGCCAGCAGCTTGAGCCAGTTACAAGAGACCCAGTACTTC.

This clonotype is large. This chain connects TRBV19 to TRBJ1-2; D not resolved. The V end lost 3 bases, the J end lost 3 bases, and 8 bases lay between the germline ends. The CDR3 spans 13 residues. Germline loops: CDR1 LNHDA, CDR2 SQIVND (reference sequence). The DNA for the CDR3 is TGTGCCAGTAGTATGGTCAGAGACTATGGCTACACCTTC. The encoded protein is CASSMVRDYGYTF.

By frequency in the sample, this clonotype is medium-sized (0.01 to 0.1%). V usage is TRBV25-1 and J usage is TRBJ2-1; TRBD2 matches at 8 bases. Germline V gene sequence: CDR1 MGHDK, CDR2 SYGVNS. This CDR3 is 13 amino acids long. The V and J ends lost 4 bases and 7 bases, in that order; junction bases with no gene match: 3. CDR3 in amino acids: CASSGPGGNEQFF. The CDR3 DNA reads TGTGCCAGCAGTGGACCGGGGGGGAATGAGCAGTTCTTC.

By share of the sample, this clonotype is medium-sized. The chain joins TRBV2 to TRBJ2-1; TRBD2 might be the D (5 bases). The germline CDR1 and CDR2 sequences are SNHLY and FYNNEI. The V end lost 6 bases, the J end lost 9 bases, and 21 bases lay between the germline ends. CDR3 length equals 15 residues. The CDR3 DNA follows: TGTGCCAGCAGCCGTTCCAAAGGCACTAGAAGTGAGCAGTTCTTC. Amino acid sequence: CASSRSKGTRSEQFF.

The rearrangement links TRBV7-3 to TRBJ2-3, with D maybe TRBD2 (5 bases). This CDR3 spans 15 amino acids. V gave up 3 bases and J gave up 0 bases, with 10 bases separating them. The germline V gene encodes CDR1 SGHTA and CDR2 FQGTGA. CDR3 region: CASSFIGGSTDTQYF. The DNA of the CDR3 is TGTGCCAGCAGCTTTATCGGCGGGAGCACAGATACGCAGTATTTT.